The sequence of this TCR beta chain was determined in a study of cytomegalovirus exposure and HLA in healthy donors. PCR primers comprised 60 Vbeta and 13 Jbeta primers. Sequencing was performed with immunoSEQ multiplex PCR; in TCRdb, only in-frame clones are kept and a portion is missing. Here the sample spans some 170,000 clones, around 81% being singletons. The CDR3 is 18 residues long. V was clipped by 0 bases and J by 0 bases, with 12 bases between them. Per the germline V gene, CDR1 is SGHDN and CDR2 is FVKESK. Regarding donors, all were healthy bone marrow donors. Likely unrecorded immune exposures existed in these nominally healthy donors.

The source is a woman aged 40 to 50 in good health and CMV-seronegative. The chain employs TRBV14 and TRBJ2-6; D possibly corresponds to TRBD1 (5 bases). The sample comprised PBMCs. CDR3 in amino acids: CASSQDSAGPSGANVLTF. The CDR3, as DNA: TGTGCCAGCAGCCAAGATAGTGCAGGGCCCTCTGGGGCCAACGTCCTGACTTTC.